This T cell receptor (beta chain) was sequenced in a study of cytomegalovirus exposure and HLA in healthy donors (dated by TCRdb to about 2017). Study-wide context: According to a later analysis, the 100 to 150 validation repertoires were produced on the same platform as the 700 or so repertoires of the first cohort. The study aimed to test whether cataloging public T cell receptors could reveal signatures of past pathogen exposure. Besides the first cohort of around 670 subjects, a separate validation cohort made up of 120 different subjects was used. To predict cytomegalovirus infection status, the study combined high-throughput TCR immunosequencing, statistical association of individual TCRs with disease status, and machine learning. The paper as a whole reports these results and caveats: While some public TCRs were present in many individuals, most TCR sequences turned up only very rarely across donors. The authors suggested that the approach could potentially be extended to other disease states and immunological phenotypes. Three of the identified cytomegalovirus-associated TCR beta chains were confirmed in vitro to be specific for cytomegalovirus antigens. The classifier was reported to diagnose cytomegalovirus status with high specificity and sensitivity in both the original cohort and the validation cohort. The study listed approximately 150 TCR beta chains as associated with cytomegalovirus. A later analysis had no HLA typing for the validation cohort, so co-occurrence there was scored across all 130 or so repertoires. A later analysis found that TCRs clustered in the first cohort also tended to co-occur in the 120 validation repertoires, with 90% to 95% of cluster scores above 0.

With regard to this clone: Its target antigen remains unknown. Base qualities were left out, and no much larger clone turns up one base away.

The library was generated by the immunoSEQ multiplex PCR assay. In the source study's methods: A statistical classification framework was built to diagnose cytomegalovirus status from the catalog of TCR beta chain sequences. The source is immuneACCESS, and TCRdb retained only in-frame sequences with V and J called. Part of the clones is not carried over; for the studies checked, unresolved V genes explain less than half of this, and the remainder is unexplained. V and J calls and clone size are copied from that table; D and trimming were computed from the DNA. Counted in this sample were some 110,000 clones; 70% to 90% of them appeared once. The top ten constitute around 4.5% of the sample. As encoded in the germline V gene (reference sequence), CDR1 is GTSNPN while CDR2 is SVGIG. Germline trimming amounts to 2 bases on V and 7 bases on J, with 8 as the count of junction bases outside the gene matches. The CDR3, from cysteine to phenylalanine, totals 15 residues. The kept DNA is CDR3 alone, 45 bases in frame from the first base.

The donors belonged to the validation cohort of around 110 subjects, which was separate from the approximately 700-subject first cohort. Rearrangement joined TRBV30 to TRBJ1-4; 9 bases in the middle match TRBD1. The source material was PBMCs. The TCR comes from a young man in good health and CMV-seropositive. The CDR3 reads as follows: CAWSLGQGNTEKLFF. The DNA is TGTGCCTGGAGTCTTGGACAGGGGAATACTGAAAAACTGTTTTTT.